Described below is a single T cell receptor (beta chain) sequence and its context. In the original analysis: Reference gene primer amplification yielded estimated nucleated cell counts. Assay: immunoSEQ multiplex PCR; the TCRdb copy retains only in-frame clones and omits some. D and trimming come from the DNA, and the V and J calls and clone size come from that table. The sample comprises fewer than 95,000 clones, roughly 80% of which are singletons, and around 13% rests with the top ten. The data originate from a study of blood T cell repertoires in COVID-19. Study-level information: COVID-19 samples, acute and convalescent, were from the United States, Italy and Spain. PBMCs, B-cell-depleted T cells, or T cells provided the cDNA or gDNA that made up the material.

This TCR came from a human donor in a cohort sampled during active COVID-19. Sequenced material: peripheral blood.

This CDR3 is CASSPDRNYGYTF. CDR3 DNA: TGTGCCAGCAGCCCGGACAGAAACTATGGCTACACCTTC. This chain uses TRBV11-2 with TRBJ1-2; possible D gene TRBD1, 6 bases. CDR3 length equals 13 residues. Trimming left V 5 bases short and J 2 bases short, with 9 bases between. Germline V gene lookup returns CDR1 SGHAT and CDR2 FQNNGV. Full variable domain (missing parts from reference TRBV11-2 and TRBJ1-2): EAGVAQSPRYKIIEKRQSVAFWCNPISGHATLYWYQQILGQGPKLLIQFQNNGVVDDSQLPKDRFSAERLKGVDSTLKIQPAKLEDSAVYLCASSPDRNYGYTFGSGTRLTVV.